This passage covers 16 T cell receptor beta chains from one sample sequenced in a study of beta chain features in type 1 diabetes (dated by TCRdb to about 2018). The library was built by means of the immunoSEQ multiplex PCR assay. The entire amount of isolated RNA was reverse transcribed using the High Capacity cDNA Reverse Transcription Kit, so the sequenced TCRB transcripts were expressed ones. TCRdb's version of the immuneACCESS table is confined to in-frame rearrangements and falls short of the full clone set. An unresolved V gene accounts for under half of the shortfall where checked; the remainder is of unknown origin. This sample is represented by hundreds of thousands of clones; roughly a sixth of them were singletons. 0.07% to 0.095% of the sample goes to the ten largest clones. Sequencing input: naive CD4+ T cells from blood. Reading the label with the study, this specimen's cell subset or site is: true naive CD4+ T cells. Receptors originate from a man between 18 and 29 years old in good health.

V and J are TRBV5-1 and TRBJ2-7; 7 nucleotides align to TRBD1. This CDR3 has 13 amino acids. With V trimmed by 5 bases and J by 6 bases, 8 bases remained unmatched. Germline CDR1 SGHRS, CDR2 YFSETQ. CDR3 in DNA: TGCGCCAGCAGTGCGACAGGGTCCCGCGAGCAGTACTTC. It is translated as CASSATGSREQYF.

The table lists this clone with a few counts. The chain links TRBV30 to TRBJ1-5; D is undetermined. The CDR3 totals 17 residues. The ends were cut back, 4 bases at V and 0 bases at J, with 19 bases in the middle. CDR1 GTSNPN and CDR2 SVGIG come from the germline V gene (reference sequence). In DNA, the CDR3 is TGTGCCTGGACCTTCTTCGAGTCCTCATATAGCAATCAGCCCCAGCATTTT. Translated, it gives CAWTFFESSYSNQPQHF.

The genes are TRBV9 and TRBJ1-1, with TRBD1 identical over 8 bases. The ends lost 3 bases at V and 0 bases at J; junction bases unmatched: 7. This CDR3 contains 16 residues. Germline values: CDR1 SGDLS, CDR2 YYNGEE. The CDR3 DNA sequence: TGTGCCAGCAGCGAGCGGACAGGGTTAGTGAACACTGAAGCTTTCTTT. Protein sequence: CASSERTGLVNTEAFF.

The CDR3 protein is CASNPGRVWYEQYF. In DNA, the CDR3 is TGTGCCAGCAACCCTGGCCGAGTTTGGTACGAGCAGTACTTC. V is TRBV2 and J is TRBJ2-7; D is unclear. The CDR3 is 14 amino acids. V lost 7 bases and J lost 4, with 17 bases in between. CDR1 and CDR2 (germline): SNHLY, FYNNEI.

The CDR3 region is CATQGPGTRDEQFF. Here the CDR3 DNA reads TGTGCCACCCAAGGACCCGGGACAAGGGATGAGCAGTTCTTC. This chain links TRBV19 with TRBJ2-1; maybe TRBD1 (6 bases). V was clipped by 10 bases and J by 8 bases, with 21 bases between them. The germline V gene encodes CDR1 LNHDA and CDR2 SQIVND (reference sequence). This CDR3 region has 14 residues.

Only a few counts were recorded for this clone. The CDR3 region has the DNA TGTGCCAGCAGTGTCCATGGCAGGTGGGGCACGAGGAACACTGAAGCTTTCTTT. This codes for CASSVHGRWGTRNTEAFF. The rearrangement uses TRBV28 and TRBJ1-1; D might be TRBD1 (5 bases). The CDR3 is 18 amino acids. CDR1 and CDR2 (germline): MDHEN, SYDVKM. V was cut by 5 bases and J by 1 base, with 23 bases left in between. Full variable domain (outside the CDR3, taken from reference TRBV28 and TRBJ1-1): DVKVTQSSRYLVKRTGEKVFLECVQDMDHENMFWYRQDPGLGLRLIYFSYDVKMKEKGDIPEGYSVSREKKERFSLILESASTNQTSMYLCASSVHGRWGTRNTEAFFGQGTRLTVV.

There are a few counts of this clone. This chain connects TRBV7-9 to TRBJ1-4, with 9 nucleotides matching TRBD1. Germline loops: CDR1 SEHNR, CDR2 FQNEAQ (reference sequence). V lost 1 base to trimming and J lost 8 bases; unmatched junction nucleotides: 5. The CDR3 covers 15 residues. The CDR3 DNA follows: TGTGCCAGCAGCTTAGGAGGGACAGGGCGAGAAAAACTGTTTTTT. Translating it yields CASSLGGTGREKLFF.

The table lists this clone with a few counts. The chain recombines TRBV19 with TRBJ2-1, with D perhaps TRBD1 or TRBD2 (6 bases each). The CDR3 contains 13 residues. With 3 bases removed from V and 8 bases from J, the gap between germline ends came to 11 bases. In germline, CDR1 is LNHDA, CDR2 SQIVND (reference sequence). DNA for the CDR3: TGTGCCAGTAGTATTGGTAGGGGGGATGAGCAGTTCTTC. Its translation is CASSIGRGDEQFF.

This rearrangement joins TRBV7-2 to TRBJ2-7, with D unresolved. Germline values: CDR1 SGHTA, CDR2 FQGNSA. This CDR3 has 12 amino acids. The V end lost 5 bases, the J end lost 4 bases, and 9 bases lay between the germline ends. As DNA, the CDR3 is TGTGCCAGCAGCCAGACGGAATACGAGCAGTACTTC. This sequence encodes CASSQTEYEQYF.

The V and J genes are TRBV9 and TRBJ2-1; no reliable D call. V gave up 0 bases and J gave up 3 bases, with 13 bases separating them. This CDR3 is 16 amino acids long. CDR1 and CDR2 (germline): SGDLS, YYNGEE. The DNA of the CDR3 is TGTGCCAGCAGCGTAGCCCCGCGTGCAGTCTACAATGAGCAGTTCTTC. Protein product: CASSVAPRAVYNEQFF.

V is TRBV7-2 and J is TRBJ1-1, with TRBD1 as a possible D gene (5 bases). The V gene's germline CDR1 is SGHTA and CDR2 FQGNSA. The V gene lost 3 bases and the J gene lost 10 bases, with 9 bases spanning the gap. The CDR3 runs to 11 residues. CDR3 coding DNA: TGTGCCAGCAGCTTTTCAGACAGAGCTTTCTTT. Translating gives CASSFSDRAFF.

This clone was seen more than once but under ten times. This chain uses TRBV2 with TRBJ2-5; D is perhaps TRBD1 or TRBD2 (5 bases each). Between the trimmed V and J ends, which lost 4 bases and 3 bases, there was a span of 15 bases. CDR1 SNHLY and CDR2 FYNNEI come from the germline V gene. This CDR3 has 15 amino acids. CDR3: CASSARGGGKETQYF. CDR3 nucleotide sequence: TGTGCCAGCAGTGCCCGGGGTGGGGGAAAAGAGACCCAGTACTTC.

The chain is built from TRBV25-1 and TRBJ2-1, with TRBD2 as a possible D gene (6 bases). Germline V gene data show CDR1 as MGHDK and CDR2 as SYGVNS. With 3 bases removed from V and 4 bases from J, the gap between germline ends came to 16 bases. This CDR3 is built from 16 residues. The CDR3 is CASSDTTGTAYNEQFF. CDR3 coding DNA: TGTGCCAGCAGTGATACGACCGGGACTGCTTACAATGAGCAGTTCTTC. The full variable domain, with the rest looked up from reference TRBV25-1 and TRBJ2-1, is EADIYQTPRYLVIGTGKKITLECSQTMGHDKMYWYQQDPGMELHLIHYSYGVNSTEKGDLSSESTVSRIRTEHFPLTLESARPSHTSQYLCASSDTTGTAYNEQFFGPGTRLTVL.

This clone was detected a few times. Different DNA sequences within this sample yield the same CDR3. The V and J genes are TRBV19 and TRBJ2-7; D not certain. The CDR3 is 12 residues long. CDR1 is LNHDA and CDR2 is SQIVND in the germline V gene (reference sequence). Trimming pared 3 bases from V and 3 bases from J, leaving 6 bases between. The CDR3 DNA is TGTGCCAGTAGTATCGACCGCTACGAGCAGTACTTC. It is translated as CASSIDRYEQYF.

This sequence joins TRBV6-1 and TRBJ1-5, with 8 bases aligning to TRBD1. This CDR3 comprises 13 residues. Germline V gives CDR1 MNHNS, CDR2 SASEGT. After removal of 6 bases from V and 6 bases from J, the junction contained 4 bases not matched to a gene. The CDR3 nucleotides are TGTGCCAGCAGGGAACAGGGGGGTCAGCCCCAGCATTTT. It yields the protein CASREQGGQPQHF.

The chain employs TRBV6-6 and TRBJ2-5; the match to TRBD2 covers 11 bases. CDR1 MNHNY and CDR2 SVGAGI come from the germline V gene (reference sequence). V lost 8 bases, J lost 5 bases, and 7 bases stayed unmatched. The CDR3 contains 14 residues. The DNA for the CDR3 is TGTGCCAGCGACGGACTAGCGGGCGGTGAGACCCAGTACTTC. Its translation: CASDGLAGGETQYF.